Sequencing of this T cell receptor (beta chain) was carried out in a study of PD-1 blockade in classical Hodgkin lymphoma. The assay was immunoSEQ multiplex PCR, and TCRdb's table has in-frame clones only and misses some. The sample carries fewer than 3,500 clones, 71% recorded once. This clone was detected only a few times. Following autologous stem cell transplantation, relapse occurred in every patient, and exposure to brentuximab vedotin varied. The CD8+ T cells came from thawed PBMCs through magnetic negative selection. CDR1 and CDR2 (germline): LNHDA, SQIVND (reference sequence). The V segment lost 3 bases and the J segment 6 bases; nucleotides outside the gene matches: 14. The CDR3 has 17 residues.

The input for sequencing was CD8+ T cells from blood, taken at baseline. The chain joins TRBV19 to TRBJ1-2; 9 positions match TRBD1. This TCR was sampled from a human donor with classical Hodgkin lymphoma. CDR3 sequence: CASSIHQDRGIFDGYTF. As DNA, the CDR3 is TGTGCCAGTAGTATCCACCAGGACAGGGGAATATTCGATGGCTACACCTTC.